These 7 T cell receptor beta chains were all obtained from the same sample, sequenced in a study of T cell responses to AZD1222 COVID-19 vaccine (dated by TCRdb to the early 2020s). The time point label corresponds to: baseline before first vaccination. The library relied on the immunoSEQ multiplex PCR assay. TCRdb's version of the immuneACCESS table is confined to in-frame rearrangements and falls short of the full clone set. An unresolved V gene accounts for under half of the shortfall where checked; the remainder is of unknown origin. For this sample there are 70,000 to 90,000 clones; around 86% appear just once. 2% to 3% of the sample is in the top ten clones. The sample consisted of peripheral blood, taken on day 0 of AZD1222 vaccination. Source of these receptors: an adult in good health.

The chain has TRBV6-5 and TRBJ2-1; possible D gene TRBD2, 6 bases. Germline V gives CDR1 MNHEY, CDR2 SVGAGI. Between the trimmed V and J ends, which lost 5 bases and 3 bases, there was a span of 8 bases. The CDR3 is 13 residues long. DNA of the CDR3: TGTGCCAGCAGTAAGGGACTCTACAATGAGCAGTTCTTC. This translates into CASSKGLYNEQFF.

The rearrangement uses TRBV18 and TRBJ2-2; maybe TRBD2 (6 bases). CDR1 and CDR2 (germline): KGHSH, LQKENI. Trimming pared 1 base from V and 3 bases from J, leaving 15 bases between. CDR3 length: 17 residues. CDR3 coding DNA: TGTGCCAGCTCACCACGAAGCCGGGGCGGGGACACCGGGGAGCTGTTTTTT. Protein sequence: CASSPRSRGGDTGELFF.

The chain has TRBV4-3 and TRBJ1-1; possible D gene TRBD1, 6 bases. The germline gives CDR1 LGHNA, CDR2 YSLEER. The CDR3 spans 13 residues. V lost 5 bases to trimming and J lost 3 bases, with 10 bases between them. CDR3 sequence (DNA): TGCGCCAGCAGCTCGAGGGGGGACACTGAAGCTTTCTTT. Translated: CASSSRGDTEAFF.

This chain uses TRBV7-2 with TRBJ1-1; no reliable D call. V was cut by 1 base and J by 3 bases, with 6 bases left in between. Germline lookup yields CDR1 SGHTA and CDR2 FQGNSA. CDR3 size: 13 residues. The CDR3, as DNA: TGTGCCAGCAGCTTAGATGGGTACACTGAAGCTTTCTTT. Amino acid sequence: CASSLDGYTEAFF.

The chain has TRBV20-1 and TRBJ2-1; no clear D. The CDR3 extends over 11 amino acids. CDR1 and CDR2 (germline): DFQATT, SNEGSKA (reference sequence). V lost 5 bases and J lost 4, with 6 bases in between. This CDR3 reads CSAGGYNEQFF. DNA of the CDR3: TGCAGTGCTGGTGGGTACAATGAGCAGTTCTTC.

The chain carries TRBV7-8 and TRBJ2-7; D remains ambiguous. The germline CDR1 and CDR2 sequences are SGHVS and FQNEAQ. This CDR3 has 11 amino acids. V was shortened by 4 bases and J by 2 bases, with 3 bases between the two germline ends. CDR3 protein: CASSSPYEQYF. CDR3 in DNA: TGTGCCAGCAGCTCCCCCTACGAGCAGTACTTC.

The chain combines TRBV2 with TRBJ2-7; TRBD2 aligns across 9 bases. CDR1 is SNHLY and CDR2 is FYNNEI in the germline V gene. J lost 3 bases, V lost 3 bases, and 3 bases had no gene match. The CDR3 covers 14 residues. In DNA, the CDR3 is TGTGCCAGCAGTGAGTCTAGCGGGATCTACGAGCAGTACTTC. It codes for CASSESSGIYEQYF.